This is a list of T cell receptor beta chains from one sample in a study of blood T cell repertoires in COVID-19. Data came from immunoSEQ multiplex PCR; TCRdb stores just in-frame clones and leaves some out. The repertoire has roughly 670,000 clones, around 90% of them found once; the top ten carry roughly 0.25%. Specimen: peripheral blood. These receptors all stem from a woman younger than 30 with acute or convalescent COVID-19. The conserved cysteine and the conserved F or W are not part of the CDR3 here. A D gene is named only where the DNA matches it firmly.

d_call: .; v_call: TRBV5-1; cdr3_aa: ASSLKQGKSSYEQY
d_call: TRBD1; v_call: TRBV5-1; cdr3_aa: ASSLGTGGFYLSTAEQY
d_call: .; v_call: TRBV6-5; cdr3_aa: ASSYIPGALKETQY
d_call: .; v_call: TRBV29-1; cdr3_aa: SVRGRSANIQY
d_call: .; v_call: TRBV5-6; cdr3_aa: ASSLERGRGNSPLH
d_call: .; v_call: TRBV19; cdr3_aa: ASSIGALNTEAF
d_call: TRBD1; v_call: TRBV6-5; cdr3_aa: ASRMTGKNQPQH
d_call: .; v_call: TRBV27; cdr3_aa: ASSLGTSFNQPQH
d_call: TRBD1; v_call: TRBV4-3; cdr3_aa: ASSQEGDSFPMAKNIQY
d_call: .; v_call: TRBV5-4; cdr3_aa: ASSLATRVGDGYT
d_call: .; v_call: TRBV7-6; cdr3_aa: ASSSIGSYNEQF
d_call: TRBD1; v_call: TRBV6-5; cdr3_aa: ASSSTYRTGLYGYT
d_call: .; v_call: TRBV29-1; cdr3_aa: SVERLVTEAF
d_call: TRBD1; v_call: TRBV12-5; cdr3_aa: ASGSRTGFTEAF
d_call: TRBD2; v_call: TRBV5-1; cdr3_aa: ASSRGRVETQY
d_call: .; v_call: TRBV6-4; cdr3_aa: ASSDSKGGRQGWGST
d_call: TRBD1; v_call: TRBV10-3; cdr3_aa: AISVGQGADGNTIY
d_call: TRBD1; v_call: TRBV2; cdr3_aa: ASSETGDWDYGYT
d_call: TRBD1; v_call: TRBV19; cdr3_aa: ASTPLLYRGGGYT
d_call: .; v_call: TRBV5-6; cdr3_aa: ARRLKPQH
d_call: .; v_call: TRBV12-3/TRBV12-4; cdr3_aa: ASSQGPEQY
d_call: TRBD1; v_call: TRBV24-1; cdr3_aa: ATSPDRGSTGELF
d_call: TRBD1; v_call: TRBV13; cdr3_aa: ASSPADRGANVLT
d_call: TRBD2; v_call: TRBV19; cdr3_aa: ASCGGVDGELF
d_call: .; v_call: TRBV5-4; cdr3_aa: ASSAPPGPGGANYGYT
d_call: .; v_call: TRBV28; cdr3_aa: ASSSRDVPNVLT
d_call: .; v_call: TRBV2; cdr3_aa: ASSHVGGDGYT
d_call: .; v_call: TRBV3-1/TRBV3-2; cdr3_aa: ASSQEIGSHEQF
d_call: TRBD1; v_call: TRBV19; cdr3_aa: ASSALGQGNTEAF
d_call: TRBD1; v_call: TRBV3-1/TRBV3-2; cdr3_aa: ASTPQGFYRGADTQY
d_call: .; v_call: TRBV7-9; cdr3_aa: ASSHWAGNYGYT
d_call: .; v_call: TRBV4-3; cdr3_aa: ASSFGTRGTEAF
d_call: .; v_call: TRBV5-1; cdr3_aa: ASRGDVVAEAF
d_call: TRBD1; v_call: TRBV18; cdr3_aa: ASSPDRAFWNTEAF
d_call: .; v_call: TRBV7-3; cdr3_aa: ASSSAPEDEQF
d_call: TRBD2; v_call: TRBV4-1; cdr3_aa: ASSQVGGGEKETQY
d_call: TRBD1; v_call: TRBV23-1; cdr3_aa: ASSQAGQTIYGYT
d_call: TRBD1; v_call: TRBV5-6; cdr3_aa: ASSLGGQSYGYT
d_call: .; v_call: TRBV28; cdr3_aa: ASSQDSYEQY
d_call: TRBD2; v_call: TRBV7-8; cdr3_aa: ASSLPLAGGPEYEQY
d_call: .; v_call: TRBV18; cdr3_aa: ASSPLEDNYGYT
d_call: TRBD1; v_call: TRBV7-8; cdr3_aa: ASSQRDSSRDTIY
d_call: .; v_call: TRBV5-6; cdr3_aa: ASSPGVLFNGETQY
d_call: TRBD1; v_call: TRBV2; cdr3_aa: ASRGDRATGTEAF
d_call: .; v_call: TRBV19; cdr3_aa: ASSIAGLGSYEQY
d_call: TRBD1; v_call: TRBV11-2; cdr3_aa: ASSAYRGANYGYT
d_call: TRBD1; v_call: TRBV2; cdr3_aa: ASTRTGVTGELF
d_call: .; v_call: TRBV12-3/TRBV12-4; cdr3_aa: ASSAGVPEAF
d_call: TRBD1; v_call: TRBV4-3; cdr3_aa: ASSQDLVDRANEQF